What follows describes a single T cell receptor (beta chain). Its specificity is not known. Germline assignment: CDR1 SGDLS and CDR2 YYNGEE. Trimming pared 2 bases from V and 2 bases from J, leaving 13 bases between. This CDR3 is built from 15 residues. This sample is drawn from a study of human T cells and chemical hapten exposure. Study overall: In the roughly 24-week study, patients were dosed weekly with diphenylcyclopropenone on the scalp throughout. Broader study findings: Donors had alopecia, so their immune response may differ from healthy people's. Sensitization with DPC brought no change to TCRs above 1 in 1000 in frequency.

Methods used by the authors: A typical sample had 95,638 TCRs, with 23,224 to 690,600 overall. TCRdb re-derived calls from the RACE reads in MiXCR, one entry per CDR3 protein. TCRdb, not the authors, supplied the V and J calls. The repertoire holds around 92,000 distinct CDR3 sequences, with under 14% as singletons. Time point reported: pre-sensitization, week 0. The treatment is: therapeutic diphenylcyclopropenone sensitization with weekly scalp DPC. The V call is TRBV9, the J call TRBJ1-2, with TRBD1 as a possible D gene (6 bases). The source was whole blood, collected in connection with sensitization to the hapten diphenylcyclopropenone (DPC). This receptor was identified in an older woman with alopecia areata. Some clones in this sample may be carry-over from other donors' samples. CDR3 DNA: TGTGCCAGCAGCGTGGAGGGGGTATCGAACTATGGCTACACCTTC. Its translation: CASSVEGVSNYGYTF.